The 17 T cell receptor beta chains below all came from one sample that was sequenced in a study of cytomegalovirus exposure and HLA in healthy donors. Measured with immunoSEQ multiplex PCR; TCRdb has only the in-frame clones, and not every one. This table has roughly 190,000 clones, approximately 86% appearing once. Sequencing used PBMCs. The receptors derive from a man in his thirties or forties in good health and CMV-seropositive.

The rearrangement links TRBV9 to TRBJ1-5; D unresolved. Germline V gives CDR1 SGDLS, CDR2 YYNGEE. V lost 0 bases and J lost 4, with 5 bases in between. The length of the CDR3 is 13 residues. CDR3 DNA sequence: TGTGCCAGCAGCGTAGCCAGTAATCAGCCCCAGCATTTT. Translating it yields CASSVASNQPQHF.

This clone has just a few counts. The V and J genes are TRBV6-5 and TRBJ1-2, with 9 nucleotides matching TRBD1. This CDR3 has 13 amino acids. Germline V gene lookup returns CDR1 MNHEY and CDR2 SVGAGI. V was clipped by 8 bases and J by 2 bases; unmatched bases: 3. The CDR3 protein is CASRDRANYGYTF. The CDR3 DNA reads as TGTGCCAGCCGGGACAGGGCGAACTATGGCTACACCTTC.

This chain uses TRBV6-5 with TRBJ2-7; 7 nucleotides agree with TRBD1. V shed 6 bases and J 3 bases; nucleotides not matched to a gene: 11. CDR1 is MNHEY and CDR2 is SVGAGI in the germline V gene. The length of the CDR3 is 15 residues. The CDR3 bases are TGTGCCAGCAGCCCGAGACGGACAGGCCTCTACGAGCAGTACTTC. Amino acids: CASSPRRTGLYEQYF.

This clone was detected only once. This rearrangement joins TRBV7-6 to TRBJ1-1, with D possibly TRBD1 on 5 matching bases. CDR1 is SGHVS, CDR2 FNYEAQ, per germline. This CDR3 region has 13 residues. The V gene lost 5 bases and the J gene lost 5 bases, with 12 bases spanning the gap. The CDR3 loop is CASSLGGGTEAFF. The CDR3, as DNA: TGTGCCAGCAGCCTCGGGGGGGGAACTGAAGCTTTCTTT.

The chain is built from TRBV29-1 and TRBJ2-2; D is possibly TRBD2 (6 bases). CDR1 SQVTM and CDR2 ANQGSEA come from the germline V gene. Trimming took 4 bases from V and 0 from J, leaving 12 bases between them. This CDR3 is 15 amino acids long. Here the CDR3 DNA reads TGCAGCGTTGGGGGACCTAGCGCGAACACCGGGGAGCTGTTTTTT. Its protein is CSVGGPSANTGELFF.

The rearrangement uses TRBV9 and TRBJ2-3, with no clear D. Trimming left V 4 bases short and J 2 bases short, with 14 bases between. CDR1 is SGDLS, CDR2 YYNGEE, per germline. This CDR3 is 15 amino acids long. Written as DNA, the CDR3 is TGTGCCAGCAGCCTCGTCGGATATGACACAGATACGCAGTATTTT. Protein: CASSLVGYDTDTQYF. Looking up the rest from reference TRBV9 and TRBJ2-3 gives the full variable domain: DSGVTQTPKHLITATGQRVTLRCSPRSGDLSVYWYQQSLDQGLQFLIQYYNGEERAKGNILERFSAQQFPDLHSELNLSSLELGDSALYFCASSLVGYDTDTQYFGPGTRLTVL.

V usage is TRBV19 and J usage is TRBJ2-7; TRBD2 aligns across 7 bases. Germline trimming cut 5 bases from V and 4 bases from J; bases unmatched to any gene: 8. Germline values: CDR1 LNHDA, CDR2 SQIVND (reference sequence). The CDR3 is 14 amino acids. CDR3 residues: CASSLQSGVYEQYF. Here the CDR3 DNA reads TGTGCCAGTAGTCTACAAAGCGGGGTTTACGAGCAGTACTTC.

The rearrangement links TRBV5-1 to TRBJ1-1, with D possibly TRBD1 on 6 matching bases. The CDR3 spans 17 residues. CDR1 and CDR2 (germline): SGHRS, YFSETQ. V dropped 2 bases and J dropped 0 bases, with 17 bases sitting between them. CDR3: CASSFARGALMNTEAFF. The CDR3 DNA follows: TGCGCCAGCAGCTTTGCACGGGGGGCATTAATGAACACTGAAGCTTTCTTT.

The V call is TRBV5-5, the J call TRBJ2-7, with D tentatively TRBD2 (6 bases). Trimming stripped 3 bases from V and 2 bases from J, with 12 bases between. The V gene's germline CDR1 is SGHKS and CDR2 YYEKEE (reference sequence). The CDR3 runs 14 residues. CDR3 in amino acids: CASSWGDGAYEQYF. The CDR3 DNA is TGTGCCAGCAGCTGGGGGGACGGGGCCTACGAGCAGTACTTC.

The chain is built from TRBV2 and TRBJ2-5; D may be TRBD1 (5 bases). Germline CDR1 reads SNHLY; CDR2 reads FYNNEI. The length of the CDR3 is 15 residues. V was trimmed by 2 bases and J by 2 bases, leaving 12 bases between them. CDR3 in amino acids: CASSERARVQETQYF. The CDR3, as DNA: TGTGCCAGCAGTGAAAGGGCCAGGGTTCAAGAGACCCAGTACTTC.

The V and J genes are TRBV4-2 and TRBJ2-1; the match to TRBD2 covers 15 bases. The CDR3 loop spans 17 amino acids. V was clipped by 4 bases and J by 7 bases; unmatched bases: 8. Germline loops: CDR1 LGHNA, CDR2 YNFKEQ. The CDR3 is CASSPVRTSGRANEQFF. For the CDR3, the DNA is TGTGCCAGCAGCCCAGTTCGGACTAGCGGGAGGGCAAATGAGCAGTTCTTC.

The chain carries TRBV7-2 and TRBJ2-7; 7 nucleotides agree with TRBD1. Germline loops: CDR1 SGHTA, CDR2 FQGNSA. J was trimmed by 0 bases and V by 2 bases; bases with no gene match: 13. This CDR3 comprises 18 residues. The CDR3 nucleotides read TGTGCCAGCAGCTTACGATCTGAGTGGGACAGAAGCTCCTACGAGCAGTACTTC. This encodes CASSLRSEWDRSSYEQYF.

The chain has TRBV6-5 and TRBJ2-7, with D perhaps matching TRBD1 (5 bases). The ends were cut back, 2 bases at V and 3 bases at J, with 17 bases in the middle. Germline values: CDR1 MNHEY, CDR2 SVGAGI. The CDR3 consists of 16 residues. The DNA for the CDR3 is TGTGCCAGCAGTTACGGAGTAGGGGTTACGAACTACGAGCAGTACTTC. Its translation: CASSYGVGVTNYEQYF.

This clone was observed a single time. This chain uses TRBV13 with TRBJ1-2, with TRBD1 as a possible D gene (5 bases). Germline V gene sequence: CDR1 PRHDT, CDR2 FYEKMQ (reference sequence). Trimming took off 0 bases at V and 1 base at J, with 6 bases between the two ends. The CDR3 is made up of 14 amino acids. The CDR3 loop reads CASSLGGLNYGYTF. The CDR3 DNA follows: TGTGCCAGCAGCTTAGGGGGGCTTAACTATGGCTACACCTTC.

The chain uses TRBV19 and TRBJ1-5; D is unresolved. V gave up 8 bases and J gave up 3 bases, with 20 bases separating them. Per the germline V gene, CDR1 is LNHDA and CDR2 is SQIVND (reference sequence). The CDR3 sequence is 16 residues long. The CDR3 sequence is CASSWAESNPNQPQHF. The CDR3, as DNA: TGTGCCAGTTCATGGGCGGAAAGCAACCCCAATCAGCCCCAGCATTTT.

The CDR3 sequence: CASSSPRAGTSYEQYF. For the CDR3, the DNA is TGTGCCAGCAGCTCCCCCCGGGCGGGGACGTCCTACGAGCAGTACTTC. This chain connects TRBV7-2 to TRBJ2-7; tentative D call: TRBD2 (6 bases). CDR3 length: 16 residues. The germline CDR1 and CDR2 sequences are SGHTA and FQGNSA. V was trimmed by 4 bases and J by 1 base, leaving 17 bases between them.

The chain joins TRBV20-1 to TRBJ1-1; D is uncertain. Per the germline V gene, CDR1 is DFQATT and CDR2 is SNEGSKA (reference sequence). Trimming took off 0 bases at V and 7 bases at J, with 6 bases between the two ends. CDR3 length: 11 residues. The CDR3 DNA follows: TGCAGTGCTAGAGACGGCAATGAAGCTTTCTTT. As protein: CSARDGNEAFF.